These 11 T cell receptor beta chains were sequenced from one sample in a study of identical twins. TCRdb passed the 5' RACE reads through MiXCR, listing each CDR3 protein once. Of some 570,000 distinct CDR3 sequences detected, approximately 20% appear once; the ten largest clones hold approximately 0.52%. These data were also reused for a study on yellow fever vaccine responses in identical twins.

The source material was CD4+ T cells sorted from blood. The receptors were sampled from a woman aged 18-35 years in good health.

Only a few counts were recorded for this clonotype. The V gene is TRBV7-8, the J gene TRBJ2-4; no clear D. This CDR3 region has 16 residues. Trimming removed 4 bases at V and 4 bases at J, with 17 bases between. Germline V CDR1 and CDR2: SGHVS, FQNEAQ. This CDR3 reads CASSSVARTDKNIQYF. In DNA, the CDR3 is TGTGCCAGCAGCTCGGTGGCTCGGACGGATAAAAACATTCAGTACTTC. Together with reference TRBV7-8 and TRBJ2-4, the CDR3 gives the full variable domain: GAGVSQSPRYKVAKRGQDVALRCDPISGHVSLFWYQQALGQGPEFLTYFQNEAQLDKSGLPSDRFFAERPEGSVSTLKIQRTQQEDSAVYLCASSSVARTDKNIQYFGAGTRLSVL.

V usage is TRBV6-1 and J usage is TRBJ1-1, with D perhaps TRBD1 (6 bases). Germline CDR1 reads MNHNS; CDR2 reads SASEGT. V gave up 4 bases and J gave up 5 bases, with 17 bases separating them. The CDR3 loop spans 15 amino acids. CDR3 sequence: CASSGLDRRDTEAFF. CDR3 nucleotide sequence: TGTGCCAGCAGTGGGCTCGACAGGCGGGATACTGAAGCTTTCTTT.

This chain links TRBV7-8 with TRBJ2-2; TRBD1 matches 10 bases. From germline, CDR1 is SGHVS and CDR2 FQNEAQ. V shed 2 bases and J 5 bases; nucleotides not matched to a gene: 8. The CDR3 has 17 residues. CDR3 sequence: CASSLYLGQGRTGELFF. The DNA for the CDR3 is TGTGCCAGCAGCTTATATCTGGGACAGGGGCGGACCGGGGAGCTGTTTTTT.

Only a few counts were recorded for this clonotype. The V and J genes are TRBV2 and TRBJ2-7; weak D call: TRBD1 (6 bases). The germline V gene encodes CDR1 SNHLY and CDR2 FYNNEI. The CDR3 is 15 residues long. V was pared by 10 bases and J by 0 bases, with 19 bases between. For the CDR3, the DNA is TGTGCCACCACTCAACGGGCAGGGGACTCCTACGAGCAGTACTTC. This gives the protein CATTQRAGDSYEQYF.

V and J are TRBV28 and TRBJ2-3; weak D call: TRBD2 (7 bases). The CDR3 is 14 amino acids. V was clipped by 4 bases and J by 4 bases, with 12 bases between them. The germline CDR1 and CDR2 sequences are MDHEN and SYDVKM. CDR3 nucleotides: TGTGCCAGCAGTTGGAGGGGGAGGGCAGATACGCAGTATTTT. Its protein product is CASSWRGRADTQYF.

This clonotype showed up just a few times. The chain is built from TRBV5-1 and TRBJ2-4; D may be TRBD1 (5 bases). Trimming took off 0 bases at V and 4 bases at J, with 8 bases between the two ends. The CDR3 sequence is 14 residues long. The germline V gene has CDR1 SGHRS and CDR2 YFSETQ. The CDR3 region has the DNA TGCGCCAGCAGCTTGGACAGGAAAAAAAACATTCAGTACTTC. It encodes CASSLDRKKNIQYF.

The chain has TRBV20-1 and TRBJ2-7, with D perhaps TRBD2 (5 bases). The CDR3 has 12 amino acids. Germline CDR1 and CDR2: DFQATT and SNEGSKA (reference sequence). Between the trimmed V and J ends, which lost 2 bases and 3 bases, there was a span of 8 bases. The DNA of the CDR3 is TGCAGTGCTAGACCCGGGGTCTACGAGCAGTACTTC. This translates into CSARPGVYEQYF.

This clonotype showed up just a few times. The chain is built from TRBV29-1 and TRBJ2-1, with 7 bases aligning to TRBD2. J gave up 10 bases and V 1 base, and 13 bases lay outside the gene matches. Per germline, CDR1 SQVTM and CDR2 ANQGSEA. The CDR3 is made up of 15 amino acids. The CDR3 spells CSVEARSREKNEQFF. The DNA of the CDR3 is TGCAGCGTTGAAGCACGGTCGCGGGAGAAGAACGAGCAGTTCTTC.

The chain has TRBV4-1 and TRBJ1-2, with D perhaps matching TRBD1 (6 bases). From germline, CDR1 is MGHRA and CDR2 YSYEKL. V was cut by 6 bases and J by 0 bases, with 14 bases left in between. The CDR3 is 15 residues long. The CDR3 sequence is CASRKNRETNYGYTF. The CDR3 nucleotides are TGCGCCAGCAGGAAAAACAGGGAAACTAACTATGGCTACACCTTC.

This clonotype was recorded many times. The gene calls are TRBV5-1 and TRBJ2-7; D remains ambiguous. Germline V gives CDR1 SGHRS, CDR2 YFSETQ. Trimming stripped 0 bases from V and 4 bases from J, with 5 bases between. This CDR3 spans 12 amino acids. CDR3 residues: CASSLDTYEQYF. DNA of the CDR3: TGCGCCAGCAGCTTGGATACTTACGAGCAGTACTTC.

The chain has TRBV6-1 and TRBJ2-5; D is possibly TRBD1 (5 bases). The CDR3 covers 11 residues. The germline CDR1 and CDR2 sequences are MNHNS and SASEGT. V dropped 6 bases and J dropped 5 bases, with 7 bases sitting between them. CDR3 loop: CASSRAETQYF. DNA for the CDR3: TGTGCCAGCAGCAGGGCGGAGACCCAGTACTTC.